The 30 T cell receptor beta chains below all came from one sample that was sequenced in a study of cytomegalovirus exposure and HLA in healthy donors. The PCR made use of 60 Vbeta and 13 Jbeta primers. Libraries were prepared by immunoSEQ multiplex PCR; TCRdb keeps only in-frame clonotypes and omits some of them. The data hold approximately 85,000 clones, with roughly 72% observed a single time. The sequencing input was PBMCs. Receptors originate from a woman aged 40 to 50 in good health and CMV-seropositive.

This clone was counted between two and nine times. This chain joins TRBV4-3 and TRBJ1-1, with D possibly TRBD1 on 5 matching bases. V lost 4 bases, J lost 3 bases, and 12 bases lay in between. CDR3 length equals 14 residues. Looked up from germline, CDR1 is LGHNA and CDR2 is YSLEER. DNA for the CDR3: TGCGCCAGCAGCCCTTCTTGGGGCTACACTGAAGCTTTCTTT. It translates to CASSPSWGYTEAFF.

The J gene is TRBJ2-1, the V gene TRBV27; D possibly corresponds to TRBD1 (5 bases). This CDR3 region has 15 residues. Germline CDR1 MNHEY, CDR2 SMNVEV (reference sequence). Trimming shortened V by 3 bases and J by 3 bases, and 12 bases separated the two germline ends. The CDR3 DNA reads TGTGCCAGCAGTTTTCGCAGGGCCCTCTACAATGAGCAGTTCTTC. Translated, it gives CASSFRRALYNEQFF.

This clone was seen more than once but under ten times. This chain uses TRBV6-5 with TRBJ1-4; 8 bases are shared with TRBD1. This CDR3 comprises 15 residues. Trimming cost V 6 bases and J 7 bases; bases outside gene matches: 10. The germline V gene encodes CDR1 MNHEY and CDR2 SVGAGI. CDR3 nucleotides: TGTGCCAGCAGCGAAACAGGGGGGTCGGGTGAAAAACTGTTTTTT. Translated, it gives CASSETGGSGEKLFF.

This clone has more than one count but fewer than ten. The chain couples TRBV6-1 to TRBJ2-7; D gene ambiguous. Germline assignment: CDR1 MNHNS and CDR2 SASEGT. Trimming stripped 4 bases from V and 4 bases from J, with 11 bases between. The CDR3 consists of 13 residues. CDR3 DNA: TGTGCCAGCAGTGCGACAAGTGCTTACGAGCAGTACTTC. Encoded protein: CASSATSAYEQYF.

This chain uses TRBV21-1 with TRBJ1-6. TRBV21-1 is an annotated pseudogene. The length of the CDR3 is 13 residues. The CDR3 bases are TGTGCCAGCCACAAGGAGGAGTATTCACCCCTCCACTTT. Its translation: CASHKEEYSPLHF.

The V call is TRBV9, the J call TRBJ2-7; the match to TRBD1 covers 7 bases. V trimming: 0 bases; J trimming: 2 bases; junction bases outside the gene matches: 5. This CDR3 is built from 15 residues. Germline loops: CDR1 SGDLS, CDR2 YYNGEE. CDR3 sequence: CASSVAPGTAYEQYF. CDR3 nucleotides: TGTGCCAGCAGCGTAGCCCCCGGGACAGCCTACGAGCAGTACTTC.

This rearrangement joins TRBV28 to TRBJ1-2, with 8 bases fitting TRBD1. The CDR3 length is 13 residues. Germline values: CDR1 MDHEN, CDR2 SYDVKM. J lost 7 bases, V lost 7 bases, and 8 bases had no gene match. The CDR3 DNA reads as TGTGCCAGCACTCCAGGGGGCACGGGTGGCTACACCTTC. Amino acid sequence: CASTPGGTGGYTF.

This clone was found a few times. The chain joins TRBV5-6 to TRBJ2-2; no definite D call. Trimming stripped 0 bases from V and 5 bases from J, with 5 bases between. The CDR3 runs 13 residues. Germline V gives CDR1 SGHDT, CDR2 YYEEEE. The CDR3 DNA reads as TGTGCCAGCAGCTTGGGACTTACCGGGGAGCTGTTTTTT. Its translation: CASSLGLTGELFF.

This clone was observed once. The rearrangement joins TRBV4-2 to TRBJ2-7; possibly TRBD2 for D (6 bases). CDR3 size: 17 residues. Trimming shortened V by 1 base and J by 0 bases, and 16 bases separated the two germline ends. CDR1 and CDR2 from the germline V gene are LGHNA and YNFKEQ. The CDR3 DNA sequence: TGTGCCAGCAGCCAAGGAACCGGGACTCCTAACTCCTACGAGCAGTACTTC. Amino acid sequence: CASSQGTGTPNSYEQYF.

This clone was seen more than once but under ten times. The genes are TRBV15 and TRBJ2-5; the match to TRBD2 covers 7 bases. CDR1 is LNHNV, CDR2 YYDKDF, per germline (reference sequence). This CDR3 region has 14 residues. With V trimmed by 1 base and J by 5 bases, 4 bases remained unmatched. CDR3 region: CATSRGTSAETQYF. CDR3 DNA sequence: TGTGCCACCAGCAGAGGAACTAGCGCGGAGACCCAGTACTTC.

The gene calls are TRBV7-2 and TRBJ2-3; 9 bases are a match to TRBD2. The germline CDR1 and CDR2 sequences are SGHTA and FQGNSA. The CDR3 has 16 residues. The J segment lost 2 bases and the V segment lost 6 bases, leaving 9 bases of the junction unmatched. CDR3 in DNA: TGTGCCAGCAGTTCGTCCCCTAGCGGGGCCACAGATACGCAGTATTTT. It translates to CASSSSPSGATDTQYF.

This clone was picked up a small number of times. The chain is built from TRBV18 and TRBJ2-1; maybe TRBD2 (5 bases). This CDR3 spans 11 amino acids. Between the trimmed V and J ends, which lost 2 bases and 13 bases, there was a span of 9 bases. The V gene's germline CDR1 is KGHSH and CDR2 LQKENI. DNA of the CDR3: TGTGCCAGCTCACCAGGGAGACATCAGTTCTTC. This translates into CASSPGRHQFF.

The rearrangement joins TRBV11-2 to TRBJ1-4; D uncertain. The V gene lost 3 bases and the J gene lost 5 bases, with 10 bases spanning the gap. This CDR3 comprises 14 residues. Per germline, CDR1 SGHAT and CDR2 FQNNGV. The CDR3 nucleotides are TGTGCCAGCAGCTTTGGAGGATTGAATGAAAAACTGTTTTTT. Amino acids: CASSFGGLNEKLFF.

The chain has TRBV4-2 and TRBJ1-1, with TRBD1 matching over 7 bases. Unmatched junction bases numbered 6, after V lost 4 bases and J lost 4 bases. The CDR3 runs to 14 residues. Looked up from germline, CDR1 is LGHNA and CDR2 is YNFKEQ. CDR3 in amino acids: CASSRETGSTEAFF. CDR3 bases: TGTGCCAGCAGCCGAGAGACAGGGAGCACTGAAGCTTTCTTT.

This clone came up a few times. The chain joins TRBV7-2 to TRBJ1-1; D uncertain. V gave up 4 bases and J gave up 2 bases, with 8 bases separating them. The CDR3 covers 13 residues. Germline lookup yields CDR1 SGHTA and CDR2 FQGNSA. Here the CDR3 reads CASSSEGNTEAFF. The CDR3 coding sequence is TGTGCCAGCAGCTCAGAGGGTAACACTGAAGCTTTCTTT.

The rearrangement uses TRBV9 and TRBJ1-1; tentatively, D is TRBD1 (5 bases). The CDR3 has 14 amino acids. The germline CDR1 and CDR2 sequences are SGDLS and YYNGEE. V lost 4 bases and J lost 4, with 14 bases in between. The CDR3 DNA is TGTGCCAGCAGCAGAACGGGGGTTGGCACTGAAGCTTTCTTT. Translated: CASSRTGVGTEAFF. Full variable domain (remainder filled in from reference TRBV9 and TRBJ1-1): DSGVTQTPKHLITATGQRVTLRCSPRSGDLSVYWYQQSLDQGLQFLIQYYNGEERAKGNILERFSAQQFPDLHSELNLSSLELGDSALYFCASSRTGVGTEAFFGQGTRLTVV.

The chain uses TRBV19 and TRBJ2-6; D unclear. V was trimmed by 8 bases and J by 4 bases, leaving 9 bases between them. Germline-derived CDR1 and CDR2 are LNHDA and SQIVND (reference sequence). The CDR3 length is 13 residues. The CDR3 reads CASCVTGANVLTF. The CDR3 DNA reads TGTGCCAGTTGCGTTACCGGGGCCAACGTCCTGACTTTC. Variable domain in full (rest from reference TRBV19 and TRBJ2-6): DGGITQSPKYLFRKEGQNVTLSCEQNLNHDAMYWYRQDPGQGLRLIYYSQIVNDFQKGDIAEGYSVSREKKESFPLTVTSAQKNPTAFYLCASCVTGANVLTFGAGSRLTVL.

The CDR3 DNA follows: TGTGCCAGCAGCGAAAAGGGGCCCGTGGCAGGGAACTTC. Translation: CASSEKGPVAGNF. The rearrangement links TRBV21-1 to TRBJ1-2; the table's D gene call, TRBD1, was not cross checked with the DNA. TRBV21-1 counts as a pseudogene. This CDR3 is 13 amino acids long.

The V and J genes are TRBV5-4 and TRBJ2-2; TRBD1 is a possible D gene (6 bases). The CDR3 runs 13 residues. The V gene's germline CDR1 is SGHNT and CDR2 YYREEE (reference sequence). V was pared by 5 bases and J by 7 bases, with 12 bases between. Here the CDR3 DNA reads TGTGCCAGCAGACCTCAAGGGGGCGGGGAGCTGTTTTTT. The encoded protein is CASRPQGGGELFF.

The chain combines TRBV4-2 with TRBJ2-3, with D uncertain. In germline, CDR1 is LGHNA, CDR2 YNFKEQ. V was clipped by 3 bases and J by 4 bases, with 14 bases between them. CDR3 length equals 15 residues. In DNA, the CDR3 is TGTGCCAGCAGCCACAAGATGGCCGTTGCAGATACGCAGTATTTT. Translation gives CASSHKMAVADTQYF.

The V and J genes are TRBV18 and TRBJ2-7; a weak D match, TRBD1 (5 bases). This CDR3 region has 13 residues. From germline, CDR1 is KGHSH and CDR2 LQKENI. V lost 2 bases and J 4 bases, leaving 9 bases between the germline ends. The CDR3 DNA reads TGTGCCAGCTCACCAGCAGGGAAATACGAGCAGTACTTC. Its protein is CASSPAGKYEQYF.

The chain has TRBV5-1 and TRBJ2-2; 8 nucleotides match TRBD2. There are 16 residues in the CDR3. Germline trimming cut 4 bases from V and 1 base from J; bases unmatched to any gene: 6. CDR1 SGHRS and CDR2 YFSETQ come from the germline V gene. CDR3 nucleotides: TGCGCCAGCAGCCGCGCTCTAGCGGGGAACACCGGGGAGCTGTTTTTT. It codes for CASSRALAGNTGELFF.

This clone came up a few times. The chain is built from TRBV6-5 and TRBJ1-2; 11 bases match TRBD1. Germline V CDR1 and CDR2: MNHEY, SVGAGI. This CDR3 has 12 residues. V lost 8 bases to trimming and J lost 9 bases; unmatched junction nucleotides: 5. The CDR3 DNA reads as TGTGCCAGCTGGACAGGGGGCGCGAGCTACACCTTC. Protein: CASWTGGASYTF.

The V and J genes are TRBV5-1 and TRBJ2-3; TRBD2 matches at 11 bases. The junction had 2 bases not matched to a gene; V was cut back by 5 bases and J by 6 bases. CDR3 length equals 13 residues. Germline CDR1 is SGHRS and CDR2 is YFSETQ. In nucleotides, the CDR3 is TGCGCCAGCAGTCGGACTAGCGGGGATACGCAGTATTTT. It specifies CASSRTSGDTQYF.

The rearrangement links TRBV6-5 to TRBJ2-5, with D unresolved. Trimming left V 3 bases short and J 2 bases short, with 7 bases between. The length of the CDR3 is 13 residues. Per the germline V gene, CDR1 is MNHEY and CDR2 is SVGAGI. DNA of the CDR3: TGTGCCAGCAGTTATCAGATTCAAGAGACCCAGTACTTC. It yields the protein CASSYQIQETQYF.

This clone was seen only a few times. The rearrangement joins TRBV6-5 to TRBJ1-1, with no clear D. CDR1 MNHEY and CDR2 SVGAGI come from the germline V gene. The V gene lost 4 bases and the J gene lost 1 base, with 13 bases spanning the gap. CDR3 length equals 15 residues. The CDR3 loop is CASSSSPRGNTEAFF. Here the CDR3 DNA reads TGTGCCAGCAGTTCTTCCCCACGGGGGAACACTGAAGCTTTCTTT.

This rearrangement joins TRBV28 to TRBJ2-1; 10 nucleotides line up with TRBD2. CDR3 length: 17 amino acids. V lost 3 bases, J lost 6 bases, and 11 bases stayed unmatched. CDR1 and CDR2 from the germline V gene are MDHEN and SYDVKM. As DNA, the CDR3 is TGTGCCAGCAGTTTCCCCCGGGCTAGCGGGAGTCCCAATGAGCAGTTCTTC. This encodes CASSFPRASGSPNEQFF.

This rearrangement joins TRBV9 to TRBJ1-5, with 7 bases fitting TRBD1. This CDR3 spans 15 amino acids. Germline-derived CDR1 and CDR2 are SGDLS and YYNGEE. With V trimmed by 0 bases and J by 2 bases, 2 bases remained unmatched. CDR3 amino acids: CASSVGQGGNQPQHF. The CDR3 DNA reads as TGTGCCAGCAGCGTAGGACAGGGCGGCAATCAGCCCCAGCATTTT.

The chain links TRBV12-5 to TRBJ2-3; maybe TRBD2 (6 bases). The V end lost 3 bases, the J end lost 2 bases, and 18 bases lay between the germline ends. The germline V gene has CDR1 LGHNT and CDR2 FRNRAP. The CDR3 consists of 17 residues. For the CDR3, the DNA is TGTGCTAGTGGTTTCCAACTAGCAGAAAAAATCACAGATACGCAGTATTTT. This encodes CASGFQLAEKITDTQYF.

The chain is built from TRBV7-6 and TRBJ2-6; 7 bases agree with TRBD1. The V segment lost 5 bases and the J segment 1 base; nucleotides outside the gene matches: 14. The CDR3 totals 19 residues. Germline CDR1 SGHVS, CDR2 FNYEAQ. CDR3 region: CASSHRADRPRSGANVLTF. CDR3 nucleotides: TGTGCCAGCAGCCATCGGGCGGACAGGCCCAGGTCTGGGGCCAACGTCCTGACTTTC. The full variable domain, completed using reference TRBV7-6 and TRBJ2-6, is GAGVSQSPRYKVTKRGQDVALRCDPISGHVSLYWYRQALGQGPEFLTYFNYEAQQDKSGLPNDRFSAERPEGSISTLTIQRTEQRDSAMYRCASSHRADRPRSGANVLTFGAGSRLTVL.